This record looks at one T cell receptor beta chain sequence and its context. Antigen: not known. Distinct nucleotide sequences in the sample also encode this CDR3. Of the isolated RNA, all was reverse transcribed, and so the sequenced material was expressed TCRB transcripts. TCRdb's table, derived via immunoSEQ multiplex PCR, lists solely in-frame clones and lacks some. The sample contains more than 250,000 clones, roughly an eighth of which appear only once. This sample was included in a study of beta chain features in type 1 diabetes. Findings of the study overall: Shorter TCRB CDR3s, moderately but significantly so, were found in Type 1 diabetes patients in all four CD4+ subsets.

The CDR3 spans 12 residues. CDR1 and CDR2 from the germline V gene are LNHNV and YYDKDF (reference sequence). V lost 0 bases and J lost 5, with 4 bases in between. The chain recombines TRBV15 with TRBJ1-2; D not resolved. Sequenced input: naive CD4+ T cells from blood. The origin of this receptor is a man aged 25-45 years with type 1 diabetes. This CDR3 reads CATSRDSYGYTF. The CDR3 DNA sequence: TGTGCCACCAGCAGAGACTCTTATGGCTACACCTTC.